This entry describes one T cell receptor (beta chain). Per the original methods: Estimates of nucleated cell counts were drawn from the amplification of reference gene primers. Only in-frame clones appear in the TCRdb table, and some are missing; sequencing was by immunoSEQ multiplex PCR. From that table come the V and J calls and clone size; the DNA was used to work out D and trimming. The repertoire holds 9,500 or so clones, with 70% to 90% as singletons. This entry belongs to a study of blood T cell repertoires in COVID-19. As for the study in general: Acute-phase and convalescent COVID-19 samples originated in the United States, Italy and Spain. The analysed material was cDNA or gDNA that came from T cells, B-cell-depleted T cells, or PBMCs.

The CDR3 runs to 13 residues. Per the germline V gene, CDR1 is KGHSH and CDR2 is LQKENI. Trimming cost V 6 bases and J 4 bases, with 12 bases left between them. The sample comprised peripheral blood. This clonotype was obtained from a human donor in a cohort sampled during active COVID-19. V is TRBV18 and J is TRBJ2-5, with D perhaps TRBD1 (6 bases). CDR3 DNA sequence: TGTGCCAGCTCCCGGACAGCGAGAGAGACCCAGTACTTC. Translated: CASSRTARETQYF.